Listed below are T cell receptor beta chains from one sample, sequenced in a study of T cell repertoires in cytomegalovirus infection. From the reads, TCRdb called clonotypes with MiXCR, one entry per CDR3 protein. The data show approximately 50,000 distinct CDR3 sequences, roughly 21% seen once. Their antigen targets remain unknown. Specimen: CD8+ T cells from cultured PBMCs, collected from culture after CMV antigen stimulation. These receptor sequences come from a human donor in good health (CMV status not recorded). Some clones in this sample may be carry-over from other donors' samples. Both conserved end residues are part of each CDR3. A D gene is named only where the DNA matches it firmly. The size of a clone is reported for some rows only, either as once, few or many, or as a class for expanded clones.

TRBJ1-2,TRBV5-1,few,TRBD1,CASSLGRGLRDGYTF,TGCGCCAGCAGCTTGGGTAGGGGGCTGAGGGATGGCTACACCTTC
TRBJ1-2,TRBV5-6,.,TRBD1,CASSFGTGEVFDYGYTF,TGTGCCAGCAGCTTCGGGACAGGGGAGGTTTTTGACTATGGCTACACCTTC
TRBJ1-4,TRBV2,.,.,CASRDSATNEKLFF,TGTGCCAGCAGGGACAGTGCAACTAATGAAAAACTGTTTTTT
TRBJ1-1,TRBV27,.,TRBD1,CASSYSGQGFPEAFF,TGTGCCAGCAGTTACTCGGGACAGGGTTTTCCTGAAGCTTTCTTT
TRBJ2-5,TRBV7-9,.,.,CASSERREQETQYF,TGTGCCAGCAGCGAGCGCCGGGAGCAAGAGACCCAGTACTTC
TRBJ2-3,TRBV12-3/TRBV12-4,many,.,CASSPSLYRGPPGDTQYF,TGTGCCAGCAGTCCCTCTCTTTATAGGGGACCCCCTGGAGATACGCAGTATTTT
TRBJ1-1,TRBV4-3,.,.,CASSQDSAGSHASEAFF,TGCGCCAGCAGCCAAGATTCGGCAGGGTCGCATGCGTCTGAAGCTTTCTTT
TRBJ2-7,TRBV6-8,few,.,CASSYNGGGPTYEQYF,TGTGCCAGCAGTTACAACGGTGGGGGGCCTACCTACGAGCAGTACTTC
TRBJ1-5,TRBV5-5,few,TRBD1,CASSPRQGGSNQPQHF,TGTGCCAGCAGTCCAAGACAGGGTGGGAGCAATCAGCCCCAGCATTTT
TRBJ2-1,TRBV12-3/TRBV12-4,.,.,CASRNSYNEQFF,TGTGCCAGCAGGAACAGCTACAATGAGCAGTTCTTC
TRBJ1-4,TRBV5-1,.,TRBD1,CASRTGTGDEKLFF,TGCGCCAGCAGAACCGGGACAGGGGATGAAAAACTGTTTTTT
TRBJ1-2,TRBV11-2,few,.,CASSLGDGFVDGYTF,TGTGCCAGCAGCTTAGGGGACGGCTTTGTCGATGGCTACACCTTC
TRBJ1-5,TRBV7-9,.,.,CASSPPGGAVQPQHF,TGTGCCAGCAGCCCTCCCGGGGGCGCGGTTCAGCCCCAGCATTTT
TRBJ1-1,TRBV14,.,.,CASSHSTEAFF,TGTGCCAGCAGCCACTCGACTGAAGCTTTCTTT
TRBJ2-1,TRBV6-2/TRBV6-3,few,TRBD1,CASTGTGWGDEQFF,TGTGCCAGCACAGGGACAGGGTGGGGGGATGAGCAGTTCTTC
TRBJ1-1,TRBV7-6,many,.,CASSQDHLTGNTEAFF,TGTGCCAGCAGCCAAGACCATTTGACAGGTAACACTGAAGCTTTCTTT
TRBJ2-7,TRBV27,few,TRBD1,CASSLRGAGGYEQYF,TGTGCCAGCAGTTTAAGAGGGGCAGGGGGCTACGAGCAGTACTTC
TRBJ2-7,TRBV4-1,.,TRBD1,CASSLSGTARYEQYF,TGCGCCAGCAGCCTTTCAGGGACAGCAAGGTACGAGCAGTACTTC
TRBJ1-2,TRBV25-1,.,.,CASSGLLNYGYTF,TGTGCCAGCAGTGGGCTGCTGAACTATGGCTACACCTTC
TRBJ1-5,TRBV19,.,.,CASSIKLRVSNQPQHF,TGTGCCAGTAGTATAAAACTCCGGGTTAGCAATCAGCCCCAGCATTTT
TRBJ1-1,TRBV7-9,.,.,CASSLLTEAFF,TGTGCCAGCAGCTTACTCACGGAAGCTTTCTTT
TRBJ2-7,TRBV19,.,TRBD1,CASSPPWDRGLAYEQYF,TGTGCCAGTAGTCCCCCCTGGGACAGGGGATTAGCCTACGAGCAGTACTTC
TRBJ1-3,TRBV7-9,.,.,CASSLATPAGNTIYF,TGTGCCAGCAGCTTGGCGACGCCGGCAGGAAACACCATATATTTT
TRBJ1-1,TRBV12-3/TRBV12-4,.,.,CASSLSTLDLVSAFF,TGTGCCAGCAGTTTATCAACGCTCGATCTAGTTTCAGCTTTCTTT
TRBJ2-1,TRBV9,few,TRBD2,CASSPNPRTSGPLEQFF,TGTGCCAGCAGCCCAAATCCAAGGACTAGCGGTCCTCTGGAACAGTTCTTC
TRBJ1-1,TRBV4-1,.,.,CASSQELTVMNTEAFF,TGCGCCAGCAGCCAAGAATTAACAGTCATGAACACTGAAGCTTTCTTT
TRBJ1-5,TRBV12-3/TRBV12-4,few,TRBD1,CASTSTSRGLRQPQHF,TGTGCCAGCACCTCAACCTCCAGGGGGCTTCGTCAGCCCCAGCATTTT
TRBJ1-1,TRBV20-1,.,.,CSAIENTEAFF,TGCAGTGCAATCGAGAACACTGAAGCTTTCTTT
TRBJ1-1,TRBV11-2,.,.,CASSFGSVTEAFF,TGTGCCAGCAGCTTCGGGTCGGTCACTGAAGCTTTCTTT
TRBJ2-2,TRBV7-6,.,.,CASSFKDITGELFF,TGTGCCAGCAGCTTCAAGGATATTACCGGGGAGCTGTTTTTT
TRBJ1-1,TRBV10-2,many,.,CASSDRENTEAFF,TGCGCCAGCAGTGACAGGGAAAACACTGAAGCTTTCTTT
TRBJ2-1,TRBV4-1,.,TRBD2,CASSTLAVNPNEQFF,TGCGCCAGCAGCACCCTAGCGGTGAACCCCAATGAGCAGTTCTTC
TRBJ2-3,TRBV7-9,.,.,CASSFKGEADTQYF,TGTGCCAGCAGCTTCAAGGGGGAGGCAGATACGCAGTATTTT
TRBJ2-3,TRBV7-6,.,TRBD2,CASSPVGAGGMVTQYF,TGTGCCAGCAGCCCGGTCGGGGCGGGGGGAATGGTTACGCAGTATTTT
TRBJ1-5,TRBV7-6,few,.,CASSLGSGTSQPQHF,TGTGCCAGCAGCTTAGGATCAGGGACCAGTCAGCCCCAGCATTTT
TRBJ1-1,TRBV27,few,.,CASSTPFMNTEAFF,TGTGCCAGCAGTACACCGTTCATGAACACTGAAGCTTTCTTT
TRBJ2-5,TRBV6-6,.,.,CASSSDILLETQYF,TGTGCCAGCAGTTCCGACATCTTGTTGGAGACCCAGTACTTC
TRBJ1-4,TRBV12-3/TRBV12-4,.,TRBD1,CASSWTGTNEKLFF,TGTGCCAGCAGTTGGACAGGAACTAATGAAAAACTGTTTTTT
TRBJ1-2,TRBV10-3,few,TRBD1,CAISVTDRGRYGYTF,TGTGCCATCAGTGTGACGGACAGGGGTAGATATGGCTACACCTTC
TRBJ2-1,TRBV4-1,.,.,CASWGGVPFNEQFF,TGCGCCAGCTGGGGCGGGGTCCCTTTCAATGAGCAGTTCTTC
TRBJ1-4,TRBV7-9,few,TRBD1,CASSPNEGGAGEKLFF,TGTGCCAGCAGCCCGAATGAAGGGGGCGCAGGTGAAAAACTGTTTTTT
TRBJ1-5,TRBV4-2,.,.,CASSQERDSNQPQHF,TGTGCCAGCAGCCAAGAAAGGGATAGCAATCAGCCCCAGCATTTT
TRBJ2-2,TRBV7-4,.,TRBD1,CASSLRDREVELFF,TGTGCCAGCAGCTTAAGGGACAGGGAGGTCGAGCTGTTTTTT
TRBJ1-6,TRBV12-3/TRBV12-4,.,TRBD1,CASAQTGAHSPLHF,TGTGCCAGCGCACAGACAGGGGCGCATTCACCCCTCCACTTT
TRBJ2-7,TRBV7-9,few,.,CASSLAGRGMDEQYF,TGTGCCAGCAGCTTAGCGGGCAGGGGAATGGACGAGCAGTACTTC
TRBJ2-7,TRBV10-3,.,.,CAISGREEGPTYEQYF,TGTGCCATCAGTGGACGTGAGGAGGGCCCAACCTACGAGCAGTACTTC
TRBJ2-7,TRBV7-8,.,.,CASSLRRGREQYF,TGTGCCAGCAGCTTAAGACGGGGGCGCGAGCAGTACTTC
TRBJ2-3,TRBV7-9,.,.,CASSFPLTDTQYF,TGTGCCAGCAGCTTTCCGCTCACAGATACGCAGTATTTT
TRBJ1-2,TRBV7-2,.,.,CASSPPGASRGYGYTF,TGTGCCAGCAGCCCCCCAGGAGCGTCGCGGGGGTATGGCTACACCTTC
TRBJ1-1,TRBV7-2,.,.,CASSLAHMNTEAFF,TGTGCCAGCAGCTTGGCACACATGAACACTGAAGCTTTCTTT
TRBJ1-1,TRBV20-1,.,TRBD1,CSARRQGSDTEAFF,TGCAGTGCACGTCGACAGGGATCTGACACTGAAGCTTTCTTT
TRBJ2-7,TRBV7-2,.,.,CASSPYGGEQYF,TGTGCCAGCAGCCCATACGGGGGCGAGCAGTACTTC
TRBJ1-1,TRBV12-3/TRBV12-4,many,.,CASSSPTEVNTEAFF,TGTGCCAGCAGTTCTCCGACAGAAGTGAACACTGAAGCTTTCTTT
TRBJ2-2,TRBV11-2,few,TRBD2,CASSLRGGVMRDTGELFF,TGTGCCAGCAGCTTGCGCGGGGGGGTAATGAGAGACACCGGGGAGCTGTTTTTT